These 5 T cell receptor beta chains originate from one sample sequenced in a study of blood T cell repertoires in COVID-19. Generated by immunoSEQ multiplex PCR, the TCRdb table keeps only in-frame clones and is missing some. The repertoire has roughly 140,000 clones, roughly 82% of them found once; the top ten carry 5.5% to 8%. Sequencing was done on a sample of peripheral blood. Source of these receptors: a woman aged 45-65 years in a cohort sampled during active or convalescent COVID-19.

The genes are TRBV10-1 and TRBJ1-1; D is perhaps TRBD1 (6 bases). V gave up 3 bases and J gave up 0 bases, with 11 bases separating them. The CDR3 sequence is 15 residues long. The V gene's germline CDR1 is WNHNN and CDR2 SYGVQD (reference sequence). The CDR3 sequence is CASSETGGLNTEAFF. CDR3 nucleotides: TGCGCCAGCAGTGAAACCGGGGGGCTGAACACTGAAGCTTTCTTT.

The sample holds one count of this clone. CDR3 residues: CAFASGGQLEETQYF. The DNA of the CDR3 is TGTGCCTTTGCCTCCGGGGGTCAACTGGAAGAGACCCAGTACTTC. The chain combines TRBV30 with TRBJ2-5; D is perhaps TRBD2 (6 bases). Germline values: CDR1 GTSNPN, CDR2 SVGIG (reference sequence). Trimming pared 7 bases from V and 3 bases from J, leaving 21 bases between. The CDR3 covers 15 residues.

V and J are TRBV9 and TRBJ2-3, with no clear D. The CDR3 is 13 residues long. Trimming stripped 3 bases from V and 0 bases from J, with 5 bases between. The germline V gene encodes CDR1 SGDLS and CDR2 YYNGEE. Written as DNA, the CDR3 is TGTGCCAGCAGCGGGCCTAGCACAGATACGCAGTATTTT. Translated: CASSGPSTDTQYF. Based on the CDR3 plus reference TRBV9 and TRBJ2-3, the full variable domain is DSGVTQTPKHLITATGQRVTLRCSPRSGDLSVYWYQQSLDQGLQFLIQYYNGEERAKGNILERFSAQQFPDLHSELNLSSLELGDSALYFCASSGPSTDTQYFGPGTRLTVL.

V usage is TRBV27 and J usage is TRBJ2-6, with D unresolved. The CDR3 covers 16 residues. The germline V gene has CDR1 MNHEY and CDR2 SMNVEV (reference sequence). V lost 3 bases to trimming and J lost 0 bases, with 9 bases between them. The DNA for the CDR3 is TGTGCCAGCAGTTTTGCTTACAGCTCTGGGGCCAACGTCCTGACTTTC. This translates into CASSFAYSSGANVLTF.

The CDR3 coding sequence is TGTGCCAGCAGCTTAGGCTGGGGAGCTCAGCCCCAGCATTTT. Protein product: CASSLGWGAQPQHF. The chain joins TRBV7-9 to TRBJ1-5; D unclear. V was pared by 1 base and J by 6 bases, with 10 bases between. The germline CDR1 and CDR2 sequences are SEHNR and FQNEAQ (reference sequence). The length of the CDR3 is 14 residues.